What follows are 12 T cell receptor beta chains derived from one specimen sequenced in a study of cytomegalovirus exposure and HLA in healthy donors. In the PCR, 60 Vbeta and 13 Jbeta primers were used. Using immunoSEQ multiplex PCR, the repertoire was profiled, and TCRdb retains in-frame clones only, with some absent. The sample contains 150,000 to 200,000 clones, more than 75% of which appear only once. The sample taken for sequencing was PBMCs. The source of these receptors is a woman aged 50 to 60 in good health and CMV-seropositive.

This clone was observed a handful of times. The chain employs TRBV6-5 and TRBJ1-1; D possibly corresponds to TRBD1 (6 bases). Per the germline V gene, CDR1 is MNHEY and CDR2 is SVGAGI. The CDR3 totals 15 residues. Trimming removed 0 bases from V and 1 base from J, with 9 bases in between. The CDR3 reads CASSYSGATNTEAFF. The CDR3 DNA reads TGTGCCAGCAGTTACTCGGGGGCGACGAACACTGAAGCTTTCTTT.

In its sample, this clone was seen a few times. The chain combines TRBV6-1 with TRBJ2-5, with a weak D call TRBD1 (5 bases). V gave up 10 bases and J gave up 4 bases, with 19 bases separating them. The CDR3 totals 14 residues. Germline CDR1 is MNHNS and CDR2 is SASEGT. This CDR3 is CATTSRVGRETQYF. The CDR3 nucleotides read TGTGCCACCACCTCCCGGGTGGGGCGAGAGACCCAGTACTTC.

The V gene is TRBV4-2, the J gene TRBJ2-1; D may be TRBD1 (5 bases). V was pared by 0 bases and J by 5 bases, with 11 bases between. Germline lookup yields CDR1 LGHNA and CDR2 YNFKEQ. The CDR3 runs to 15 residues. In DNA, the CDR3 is TGTGCCAGCAGCCAAGAAGCAGGGAAGAACAATGAGCAGTTCTTC. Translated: CASSQEAGKNNEQFF.

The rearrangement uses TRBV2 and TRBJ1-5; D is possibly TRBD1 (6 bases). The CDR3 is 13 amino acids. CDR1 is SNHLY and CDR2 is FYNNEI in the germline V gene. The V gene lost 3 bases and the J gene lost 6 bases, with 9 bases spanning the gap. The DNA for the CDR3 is TGTGCCAGCAGTGACAGGGGCGGTCAGCCCCAGCATTTT. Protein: CASSDRGGQPQHF.

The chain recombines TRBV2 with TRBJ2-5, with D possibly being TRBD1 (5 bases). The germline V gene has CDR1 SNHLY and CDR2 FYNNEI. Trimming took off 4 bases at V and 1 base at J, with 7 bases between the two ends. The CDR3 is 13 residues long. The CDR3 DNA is TGTGCCAGCAGTGGACAGATCCAAGAGACCCAGTACTTC. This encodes CASSGQIQETQYF.

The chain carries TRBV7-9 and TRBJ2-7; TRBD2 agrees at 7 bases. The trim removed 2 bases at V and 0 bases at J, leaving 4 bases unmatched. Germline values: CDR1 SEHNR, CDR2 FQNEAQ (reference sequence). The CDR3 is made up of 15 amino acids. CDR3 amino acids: CASSLTGGASYEQYF. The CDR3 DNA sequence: TGTGCCAGCAGCTTAACGGGGGGTGCCTCCTACGAGCAGTACTTC.

The CDR3 nucleotides are TGTGCCAGCCAGGCCAGGGGGTCTCGGAATGAGCAGTTCTTC. Translation gives CASQARGSRNEQFF. V usage is TRBV27 and J usage is TRBJ2-1; TRBD1 matches at 7 bases. This CDR3 has 14 residues. After removal of 8 bases from V and 7 bases from J, the junction contained 11 bases not matched to a gene. Germline V CDR1 and CDR2: MNHEY, SMNVEV (reference sequence).

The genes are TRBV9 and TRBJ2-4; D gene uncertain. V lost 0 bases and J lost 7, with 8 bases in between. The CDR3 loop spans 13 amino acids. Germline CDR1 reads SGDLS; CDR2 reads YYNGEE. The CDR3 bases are TGTGCCAGCAGCGTAGATATGTCTAACATTCAGTACTTC. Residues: CASSVDMSNIQYF.

The CDR3 DNA reads TGTGCCAGCAGTTACTCGCCGCAGTATAATTCACCCCTCCACTTT. It codes for CASSYSPQYNSPLHF. The gene calls are TRBV6-5 and TRBJ1-6; D not resolved. The CDR3 is 15 amino acids. Germline CDR1 reads MNHEY; CDR2 reads SVGAGI. Trimming left V 0 bases short and J 4 bases short, with 7 bases between.

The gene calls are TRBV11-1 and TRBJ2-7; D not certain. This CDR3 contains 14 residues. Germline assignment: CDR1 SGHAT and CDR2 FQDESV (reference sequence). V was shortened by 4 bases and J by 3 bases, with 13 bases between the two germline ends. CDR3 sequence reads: CASSSSQFNYEQYF. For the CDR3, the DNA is TGTGCCAGCAGCTCTAGTCAATTCAACTACGAGCAGTACTTC.

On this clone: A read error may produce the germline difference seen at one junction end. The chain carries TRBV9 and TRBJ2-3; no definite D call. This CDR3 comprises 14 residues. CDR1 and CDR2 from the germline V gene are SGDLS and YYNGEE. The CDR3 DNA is TGTGCCGGCAGCCCTTCTCCGGGTCCAGATACGCAGTATTTT. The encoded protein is CAGSPSPGPDTQYF. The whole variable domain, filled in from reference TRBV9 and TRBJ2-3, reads DSGVTQTPKHLITATGQRVTLRCSPRSGDLSVYWYQQSLDQGLQFLIQYYNGEERAKGNILERFSAQQFPDLHSELNLSSLELGDSALYFCAGSPSPGPDTQYFGPGTRLTVL.

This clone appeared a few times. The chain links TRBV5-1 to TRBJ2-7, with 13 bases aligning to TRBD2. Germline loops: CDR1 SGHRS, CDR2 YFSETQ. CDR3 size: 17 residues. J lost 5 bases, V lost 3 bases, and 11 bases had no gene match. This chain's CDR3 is CASSYDTSGGAGNEQYF. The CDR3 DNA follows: TGCGCCAGCAGCTACGATACTAGCGGGGGGGCAGGGAACGAGCAGTACTTC.